Reported below is one T cell receptor beta chain. Germline V gene sequence: CDR1 KGHSH, CDR2 LQKENI. The germline V and J ends were trimmed by 1 base and 4 bases, with 7 bases remaining between them. The CDR3 is 14 residues long. Original handling: Estimated nucleated cell counts came from reference gene primer amplification. The table came from immunoSEQ multiplex PCR; TCRdb's copy has only in-frame clones and leaves some out. Clone size and V and J calls were adopted from that table, with D and trimming inferred from the DNA. Seen here are about 280,000 clones, about 85% observed once, and the top ten hold 10% to 15%. The data originate from a study of blood T cell repertoires in COVID-19. Study-level background: Donors in the United States, Italy and Spain gave samples during acute or convalescent COVID-19. The analysed material was cDNA or gDNA that came from T cells, B-cell-depleted T cells, or PBMCs.

This chain connects TRBV18 to TRBJ2-2; tentative D call: TRBD2 (5 bases). The sequenced sample was peripheral blood. The TCR comes from a human donor in a cohort sampled during active COVID-19. The DNA of the CDR3 is TGTGCCAGCTCACCACTAGCGCCCACCGGGGAGCTGTTTTTT. Protein sequence: CASSPLAPTGELFF. The variable domain in full, with the rest retrieved from reference TRBV18 and TRBJ2-2, is NAGVMQNPRHLVRRRGQEARLRCSPMKGHSHVYWYRQLPEEGLKFMVYLQKENIIDESGMPKERFSAEFPKEGPSILRIQQVVRGDSAAYFCASSPLAPTGELFFGEGSRLTVL.